Below are 29 T cell receptor beta chains sequenced from a single sample in a study of shared clonotypes between healthy human individuals. TCRdb's copy holds only in-frame clones and misses some; the assay was immunoSEQ multiplex PCR. The data show about half a million clones, approximately 84% seen once. Specimen: PBMCs. The receptors here all came from a woman between 40 and 55 years old in good health. Some clones in this sample may be carry-over from other donors' samples.

As to this clone: One base separates it from a far larger clone, so it is likely a read error. Other DNA sequences from this sample encode an identical CDR3 as well. The V gene is TRBV29-1, the J gene TRBJ1-2; D might be TRBD1 (6 bases). CDR1 is SQVTM, CDR2 ANQGSEA, per germline. The CDR3 is 15 amino acids. This CDR3 is CSVAYTSGWGQGYTF. CDR3 coding DNA: TGCAGCGTTGCTTATACCTCGGGATGGGGGCAGGGCTACACTTTC.

The sample holds one count of this clone. With only one base between it and a far larger clone, this is likely a read error. Other DNA sequences in the sample encode the same CDR3. This CDR3 reads CASSLEGVSGTQYF. The CDR3 DNA sequence: TGTGCCAGCAGCTTGGAAGGTGTCTCGGGGACACAGTACTTC. The chain recombines TRBV5-4 with TRBJ2-5, with a weak D call TRBD1 (6 bases). The CDR3 loop spans 14 amino acids. Trimming removed 0 bases at V and 11 bases at J, with 17 bases between. Germline values: CDR1 SGHNT, CDR2 YYREEE (reference sequence). The full variable domain, in which reference TRBV5-4 and TRBJ2-5 provide the parts outside the CDR3, is ETGVTQSPTHLIKTRGQQVTLRCSSQSGHNTVSWYQQALGQGPQFIFQYYREEENGRGNFPPRFSGLQFPNYSSELNVNALELDDSALYLCASSLEGVSGTQYFGPGTRLLVL.

Remarks on this clone: A far larger clone is only one base removed, so a read error is likely. Other nucleotide sequences in the sample specify the same CDR3. The chain carries TRBV4-1 and TRBJ1-3; D is unclear. This CDR3 contains 16 residues. CDR1 and CDR2 (germline): MGHRA, YSYEKL. The CDR3 loop reads CASSPGVAYSGNTIYF. Here the CDR3 DNA reads TGCGCTAGCAGCCCCGGAGTAGCCTATTCTGGAAACACCATATATTTT.

The CDR3 loop reads CASSLTGGMNTEAFF. CDR3 nucleotides: TGTGCCAGCAGCTTAACAGGCGGAATGAACACTGAAGCTTTCTTT. The chain has TRBV7-9 and TRBJ1-1; D may be TRBD1 (5 bases). Germline CDR1 and CDR2: SEHNR and FQNEAQ (reference sequence). Trimming removed 2 bases from V and 0 bases from J, with 10 bases in between. The CDR3 contains 15 residues.

As concerns this clone: This likely stems from a read error, as it lies one base from a far larger clone. The same CDR3 is also encoded by other DNA sequences in this sample. This chain joins TRBV11-2 and TRBJ1-3; D gene ambiguous. Germline-derived CDR1 and CDR2 are SGHAT and FQNNGV. This CDR3 has 12 residues. The CDR3 DNA is TGTGCCAGCACCCGCTCTGGAAACACCATATACTTT. Translated, it gives CASTRSGNTIYF.

The rearrangement uses TRBV9 and TRBJ1-2; 8 nucleotides match TRBD1. In germline, CDR1 is SGDLS, CDR2 YYNGEE. CDR3 length equals 14 residues. V lost 3 bases, J lost 7 bases, and 8 bases stayed unmatched. The CDR3 DNA reads TGTGCCAGCAGCGGGGACAGGAGCATAAGTGGCTACACCTTC. Protein product: CASSGDRSISGYTF.

This clone has just a few counts. The chain recombines TRBV15 with TRBJ2-6; 7 bases are a match to TRBD2. The germline gives CDR1 LNHNV, CDR2 YYDKDF (reference sequence). There are 17 residues in the CDR3. J was trimmed by 2 bases and V by 3 bases; bases with no gene match: 7. In nucleotides, the CDR3 is TGTGCCACCAGCAGGGGGGTCGGGAGGCCTGGGGCCAACGTCCTGACTTTC. Protein: CATSRGVGRPGANVLTF. Full variable domain (rest looked up from reference TRBV15 and TRBJ2-6): DAMVIQNPRYQVTQFGKPVTLSCSQTLNHNVMYWYQQKSSQAPKLLFHYYDKDFNNEADTPDNFQSRRPNTSFCFLDIRSPGLGDTAMYLCATSRGVGRPGANVLTFGAGSRLTVL.

This clone has just a few counts. The chain combines TRBV30 with TRBJ2-1; maybe TRBD2 (5 bases). With 2 bases removed from V and 10 bases from J, the gap between germline ends came to 12 bases. The CDR3 length is 12 residues. Germline V gene sequence: CDR1 GTSNPN, CDR2 SVGIG (reference sequence). The CDR3 sequence is CAWSPSRGEQFF. Written as DNA, the CDR3 is TGTGCCTGGAGTCCCTCTCGAGGGGAGCAGTTCTTC.

This clone was observed a handful of times. With a far larger clone one base away, a read error is the likely cause. V is TRBV4-3 and J is TRBJ1-3; D is unclear. V was pared by 3 bases and J by 2 bases, with 11 bases between. CDR1 LGHNA and CDR2 YSLEER come from the germline V gene. This CDR3 is 15 amino acids long. CDR3 nucleotide sequence: TGCGCCAGCAGCCAGACCTATAGCCCTGGAAACACCATATATTTT. Protein product: CASSQTYSPGNTIYF.

The J gene is TRBJ1-2, the V gene TRBV28; maybe TRBD1 (5 bases). This CDR3 spans 14 amino acids. Germline V gives CDR1 MDHEN, CDR2 SYDVKM. V was pared by 5 bases and J by 5 bases, with 15 bases between. DNA for the CDR3: TGTGCCAGCAGTGGGCTTGGGACCCTTTATGGCTACACCTTC. Translation gives CASSGLGTLYGYTF.

V usage is TRBV19 and J usage is TRBJ2-3, with D maybe TRBD1 (5 bases). The ends were cut back, 1 base at V and 3 bases at J, with 11 bases in the middle. The CDR3 sequence is 15 residues long. Germline V CDR1 and CDR2: LNHDA, SQIVND (reference sequence). CDR3 bases: TGTGCCAGTAGTATAGGGACAAGAGGAACAGATACGCAGTATTTT. This sequence encodes CASSIGTRGTDTQYF. Based on the CDR3 plus reference TRBV19 and TRBJ2-3, the full variable domain is DGGITQSPKYLFRKEGQNVTLSCEQNLNHDAMYWYRQDPGQGLRLIYYSQIVNDFQKGDIAEGYSVSREKKESFPLTVTSAQKNPTAFYLCASSIGTRGTDTQYFGPGTRLTVL.

This chain uses TRBV6-5 with TRBJ1-5, with 8 bases identical to TRBD1. V trimming: 0 bases; J trimming: 7 bases; junction bases outside the gene matches: 2. Germline lookup yields CDR1 MNHEY and CDR2 SVGAGI. The CDR3 runs to 14 residues. The CDR3 is CASSYSGTGQPQHF. The CDR3 nucleotides read TGTGCCAGCAGTTACTCCGGGACAGGACAGCCCCAGCATTTT.

The chain links TRBV10-3 to TRBJ1-5, with 7 bases lining up with TRBD1. Germline V gene sequence: CDR1 ENHRY, CDR2 SYGVKD. With 10 bases clipped from V and 6 bases from J, the junction kept 12 bases outside the gene matches. The CDR3 covers 14 residues. CDR3 in amino acids: CATGRQGGSQPQHF. The CDR3 region has the DNA TGTGCCACCGGAAGGCAGGGGGGGAGTCAGCCCCAGCATTTT.

This clone was recorded once. The chain couples TRBV2 to TRBJ2-1, with D unresolved. The V end was cut by 1 base, the J end by 2 bases, with 6 bases between. Germline V lookup: CDR1 SNHLY, CDR2 FYNNEI. The CDR3 totals 14 residues. CDR3 sequence (DNA): TGTGCCAGCAGTGAAGGTAGCCCCTACAATGAGCAGTTCTTC. Its translation is CASSEGSPYNEQFF.

Note on this clone: An end of the junction does not agree with germline; a read error may underlie this. The rearrangement links TRBV7-9 to TRBJ2-7, with a weak D call TRBD1 (5 bases). This CDR3 contains 13 residues. Germline V lookup: CDR1 SEHNR, CDR2 FQNEAQ (reference sequence). CDR3 loop: CASSFYESGHPRF. The CDR3, as DNA: TGTGCCAGCAGCTTTTACGAGTCCGGACATCCTCGATTC.

The gene calls are TRBV6-5 and TRBJ2-7, with 7 bases matching TRBD1. The CDR3 consists of 15 residues. The germline CDR1 and CDR2 sequences are MNHEY and SVGAGI. J gave up 2 bases and V 2 bases, and 6 bases lay outside the gene matches. CDR3 protein: CASSYQTGFTYEQYF. The CDR3, as DNA: TGTGCCAGCAGTTACCAGACAGGGTTTACCTACGAGCAGTACTTC.

V gene TRBV30 combines with J gene TRBJ2-5, with 11 bases identical to TRBD2. CDR1 GTSNPN and CDR2 SVGIG come from the germline V gene (reference sequence). V was pared by 5 bases and J by 1 base, with 6 bases of the junction left unmatched. The CDR3 covers 15 residues. The CDR3 DNA reads as TGTGCCTGGGGGCGAGGACTAGCGGGCCAAGAGACCCAGTACTTC. It codes for CAWGRGLAGQETQYF.

This clone was counted only a few times. The same CDR3 also results from other DNA sequences found in this sample. This chain uses TRBV5-1 with TRBJ2-6, with D perhaps matching TRBD2 (6 bases). Germline V lookup: CDR1 SGHRS, CDR2 YFSETQ. The CDR3 consists of 15 residues. Trimming took off 0 bases at V and 2 bases at J, with 6 bases between the two ends. The CDR3 DNA reads as TGCGCCAGCAGCTTGGGGGGGGCTGGGGCCAACGTCCTGACTTTC. Its protein product is CASSLGGAGANVLTF.

This chain joins TRBV29-1 and TRBJ2-1, with 10 bases aligning to TRBD2. This CDR3 contains 16 residues. Germline V gives CDR1 SQVTM, CDR2 ANQGSEA. Losses at the gene ends were 7 bases for V and 4 bases for J; bases not matched to a gene: 13. CDR3 in amino acids: CSAEERLAGRYNEQFF. Written as DNA, the CDR3 is TGCAGCGCCGAAGAAAGACTAGCGGGTCGATACAATGAGCAGTTCTTC.

J is TRBJ1-4 and V is TRBV5-6; TRBD1 agrees at 7 bases. CDR1 and CDR2 (germline): SGHDT, YYEEEE. The junction had 10 bases not matched to a gene; V was cut back by 4 bases and J by 7 bases. The CDR3 consists of 15 residues. CDR3 nucleotides: TGTGCCAGCAGCGGAGGACAGGATCTCGGTGAAAAACTGTTTTTT. Protein: CASSGGQDLGEKLFF.

The chain couples TRBV27 to TRBJ2-3; no reliable D call. The CDR3 length is 15 residues. CDR1 and CDR2 from the germline V gene are MNHEY and SMNVEV (reference sequence). The germline V and J ends were trimmed by 2 bases and 0 bases, with 9 bases remaining between them. CDR3 DNA sequence: TGTGCCAGCAGTTTAAGGCGTCAGAGCACAGATACGCAGTATTTT. This translates into CASSLRRQSTDTQYF.

This chain links TRBV4-1 with TRBJ2-3; 7 bases match TRBD2. CDR1 and CDR2 (germline): MGHRA, YSYEKL. J was trimmed by 1 base and V by 0 bases; bases with no gene match: 7. The CDR3 is 17 amino acids. CDR3 residues: CASSQEFITSGTDTQYF. CDR3 nucleotide sequence: TGCGCCAGCAGCCAAGAATTCATTACTAGCGGCACAGATACGCAGTATTTT.

The rearrangement links TRBV6-4 to TRBJ2-6; tentative D call: TRBD1 (5 bases). The CDR3 extends over 16 amino acids. Trimming left V 4 bases short and J 0 bases short, with 10 bases between. Per the germline V gene, CDR1 is MRHNA and CDR2 is SNTAGT. CDR3 nucleotides: TGTGCCAGCAGTGCCCAGGGCTACTCTGGGGCCAACGTCCTGACTTTC. Its translation: CASSAQGYSGANVLTF.

The CDR3 DNA sequence: TGTGCCAGCAGCGCTACACAGGGGGCGGGGGAGACCCAGTACTTC. Its translation: CASSATQGAGETQYF. This chain uses TRBV7-9 with TRBJ2-5; 9 positions match TRBD1. V shed 5 bases and J 5 bases; nucleotides not matched to a gene: 9. CDR3 length equals 15 residues. Germline lookup yields CDR1 SEHNR and CDR2 FQNEAQ (reference sequence).

This clone has more than one count but fewer than ten. It is likely a read error: a sequence one base away is far more abundant. Other DNA sequences in this specimen translate into the identical CDR3. V gene TRBV29-1 combines with J gene TRBJ1-4; TRBD1 might be the D (6 bases). The CDR3 length is 13 residues. Trimming cost V 1 base and J 6 bases, with 9 bases left between them. Germline CDR1 and CDR2: SQVTM and ANQGSEA. CDR3 in DNA: TGCAGCGTTGAAGTGGGGGGCGATGAAAAACTGTTTTTT. Its protein product is CSVEVGGDEKLFF.

V usage is TRBV9 and J usage is TRBJ2-3; TRBD2 is a possible D gene (6 bases). Per the germline V gene, CDR1 is SGDLS and CDR2 is YYNGEE. There are 15 residues in the CDR3. The V end lost 2 bases, the J end lost 4 bases, and 14 bases lay between the germline ends. CDR3 protein: CASSVGRAGPDTQYF. The CDR3 DNA sequence: TGTGCCAGCAGCGTTGGTCGGGCGGGACCAGATACGCAGTATTTT. Combining the CDR3 with reference TRBV9 and TRBJ2-3 gives the whole variable domain DSGVTQTPKHLITATGQRVTLRCSPRSGDLSVYWYQQSLDQGLQFLIQYYNGEERAKGNILERFSAQQFPDLHSELNLSSLELGDSALYFCASSVGRAGPDTQYFGPGTRLTVL.

A word on this clone: A far bigger clonotype differs at one base, so this is likely a read error. The chain carries TRBV30 and TRBJ1-1; D is ambiguous. This CDR3 region has 13 residues. The V end lost 0 bases, the J end lost 2 bases, and 7 bases lay between the germline ends. Looked up from germline, CDR1 is GTSNPN and CDR2 is SVGIG (reference sequence). The CDR3 sequence: CAWSVGSNTEAFF. CDR3 sequence (DNA): TGTGCCTGGAGTGTTGGGAGTAACACTGAAGCTTTCTTT.

The rearrangement links TRBV5-4 to TRBJ1-1; no clear D gene. Looked up from germline, CDR1 is SGHNT and CDR2 is YYREEE (reference sequence). The CDR3 length is 12 residues. V was cut by 6 bases and J by 1 base, with 7 bases left in between. The CDR3 sequence: CASMGPNTEAFF. Written as DNA, the CDR3 is TGTGCCAGCATGGGCCCGAACACTGAAGCTTTCTTT.

In the case of this clone: Other DNA sequences of this sample code for an identical CDR3. V gene TRBV5-1 combines with J gene TRBJ2-5; TRBD2 aligns across 9 bases. In germline, CDR1 is SGHRS, CDR2 YFSETQ. This CDR3 region has 13 residues. V was clipped by 5 bases and J by 5 bases; unmatched bases: 4. Here the CDR3 reads CASSLAGAETQYF. In nucleotides, the CDR3 is TGCGCCAGCAGTTTAGCGGGAGCGGAGACCCAGTACTTC.